Listed here is a single TCR beta chain. The antigen is unknown. The data are from a study of blood T cells in healthy people across ages. Study-wide results and caveats: The CMV status of each donor remained undetermined, and this could have confounded shifts in expanded clonotypes. Among T cells, TCR beta diversity per million cells dropped roughly linearly as age rose.

For the second PCR, which ran for about 6 to 11 cycles, a sample-barcoded 5' primer and a J-beta primer mix were used. A minimum of 2.5 million CDR3-containing paired-end reads was obtained for each sample. TCRdb reanalysed the 5' RACE reads using MiXCR and keeps one entry per CDR3 protein. The repertoire has around 690,000 distinct CDR3 sequences, roughly three fifths of them found once; the top ten carry around 37%. Sequenced input: blood. The TCR originated in a man between 60 and 70 years old in good health.

The CDR3 here is CSAQTSGGSTDTQYF. For the CDR3, the DNA is TGCAGTGCACAGACTAGCGGGGGGTCCACAGATACGCAGTATTTT. The rearrangement links TRBV20-1 to TRBJ2-3, with TRBD2 identical over 13 bases. Germline-derived CDR1 and CDR2 are DFQATT and SNEGSKA (reference sequence). The CDR3 sequence is 15 residues long. V was clipped by 6 bases and J by 2 bases; unmatched bases: 5.